The sequence of this T cell receptor (beta chain) was determined in a study of blood T cell dynamics during melanoma immunotherapy. Study observations and caveats: Clones driving repertoire changes may be melanoma-specific or general immune activation.

The time point is: week 3, after first cycle of checkpoint inhibitor. Response was assessed by RECIST 1.1 at 12 weeks, except two rapid progressors. Every bulk PBMC sample received the same 350 ng of DNA. Assay: immunoSEQ multiplex PCR; the TCRdb copy retains only in-frame clones and omits some. Of 12,000 or so clones in the sample, around nine tenths are singletons; the top ten hold about 4%. In this sample, this clone turned up a few times. Its antigen is as yet unknown. This CDR3 region has 11 residues. Germline CDR1 reads SQVTM; CDR2 reads ANQGSEA. The specimen comprised blood, sampled from a patient treated with checkpoint blockade. This clonotype was sampled from a human donor with melanoma. The J gene is TRBJ2-1, the V gene TRBV29-1; D unclear. This CDR3 reads CATGGYNEQFF. The DNA of the CDR3 is TGCGCCACGGGTGGCTACAATGAGCAGTTCTTC.